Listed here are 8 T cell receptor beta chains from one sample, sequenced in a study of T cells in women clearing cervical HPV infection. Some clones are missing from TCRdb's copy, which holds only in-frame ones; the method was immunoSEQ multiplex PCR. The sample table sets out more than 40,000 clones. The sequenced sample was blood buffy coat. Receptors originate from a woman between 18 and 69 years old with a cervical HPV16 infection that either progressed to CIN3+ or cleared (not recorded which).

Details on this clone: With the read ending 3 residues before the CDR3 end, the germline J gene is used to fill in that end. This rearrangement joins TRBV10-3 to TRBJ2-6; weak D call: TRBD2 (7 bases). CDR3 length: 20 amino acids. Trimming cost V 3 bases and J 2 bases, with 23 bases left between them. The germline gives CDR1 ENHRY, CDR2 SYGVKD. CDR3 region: CAISERDNGLVTTGANVLTF. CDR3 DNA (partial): TGTGCCATCAGTGAACGGGACAACGGACTAGTTACCACTGGGGCCAACGTC.

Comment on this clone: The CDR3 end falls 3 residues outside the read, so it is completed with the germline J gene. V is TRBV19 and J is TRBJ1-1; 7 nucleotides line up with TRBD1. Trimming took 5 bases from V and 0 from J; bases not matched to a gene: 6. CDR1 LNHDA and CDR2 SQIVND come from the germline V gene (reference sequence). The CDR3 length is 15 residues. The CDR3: CASSGAGTVNTEAFF. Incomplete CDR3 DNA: TGTGCCAGTAGTGGGGCCGGGACAGTGAACACTGAA.

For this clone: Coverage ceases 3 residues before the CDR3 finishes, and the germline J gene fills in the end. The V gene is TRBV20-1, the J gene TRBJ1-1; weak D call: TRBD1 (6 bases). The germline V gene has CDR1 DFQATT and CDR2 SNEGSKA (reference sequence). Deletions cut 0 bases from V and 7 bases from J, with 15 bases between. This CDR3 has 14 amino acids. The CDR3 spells CSARDWGGGVEAFF. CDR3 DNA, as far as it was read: TGCAGTGCTAGAGATTGGGGAGGGGGGGTTGAA.

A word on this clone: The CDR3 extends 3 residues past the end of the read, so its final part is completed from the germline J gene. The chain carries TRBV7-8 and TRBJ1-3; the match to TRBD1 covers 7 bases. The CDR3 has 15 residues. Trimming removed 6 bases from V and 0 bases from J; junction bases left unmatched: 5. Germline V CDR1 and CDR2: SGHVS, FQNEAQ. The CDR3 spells CASRPDRASGNTIYF. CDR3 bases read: TGTGCCAGCAGACCCGACAGGGCCTCTGGAAACACC.

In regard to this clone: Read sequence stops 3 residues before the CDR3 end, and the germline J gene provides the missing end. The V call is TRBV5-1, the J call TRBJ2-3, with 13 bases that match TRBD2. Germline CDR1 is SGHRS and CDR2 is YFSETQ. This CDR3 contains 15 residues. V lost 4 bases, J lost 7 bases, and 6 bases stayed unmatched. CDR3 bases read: TGCGCCAGCAGCCCACCGGGACTAGCGGGACATACG. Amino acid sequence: CASSPPGLAGHT. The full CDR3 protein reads CASSPPGLAGHTQYF. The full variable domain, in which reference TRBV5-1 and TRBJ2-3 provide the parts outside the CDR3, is KAGVTQTPRYLIKTRGQQVTLSCSPISGHRSVSWYQQTPGQGLQFLFEYFSETQRNKGNFPGRFSGRQFSNSRSEMNVSTLELGDSALYLCASSPPGLAGHTQYFGPGTRLTVL.

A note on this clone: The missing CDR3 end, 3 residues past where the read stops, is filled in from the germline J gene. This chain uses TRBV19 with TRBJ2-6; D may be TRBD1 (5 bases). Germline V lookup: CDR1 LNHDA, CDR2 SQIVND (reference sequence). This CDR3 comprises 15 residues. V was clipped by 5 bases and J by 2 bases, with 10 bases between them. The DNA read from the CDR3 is TGTGCCAGTAGTGCCCCAGGGACTGGGGCCAACGTC. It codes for CASSAPGTGANV. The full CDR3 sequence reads CASSAPGTGANVLTF. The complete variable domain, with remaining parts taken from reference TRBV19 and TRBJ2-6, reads DGGITQSPKYLFRKEGQNVTLSCEQNLNHDAMYWYRQDPGQGLRLIYYSQIVNDFQKGDIAEGYSVSREKKESFPLTVTSAQKNPTAFYLCASSAPGTGANVLTFGAGSRLTVL.

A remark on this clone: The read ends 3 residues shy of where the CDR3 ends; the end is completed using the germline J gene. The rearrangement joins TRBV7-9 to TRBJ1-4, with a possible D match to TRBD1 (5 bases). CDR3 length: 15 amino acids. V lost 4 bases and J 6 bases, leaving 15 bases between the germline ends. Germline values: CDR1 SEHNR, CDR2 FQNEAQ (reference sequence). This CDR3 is CASSSRIRGYEKLFF. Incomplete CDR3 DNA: TGTGCCAGCAGCTCCCGAATTCGGGGGTATGAAAAA.

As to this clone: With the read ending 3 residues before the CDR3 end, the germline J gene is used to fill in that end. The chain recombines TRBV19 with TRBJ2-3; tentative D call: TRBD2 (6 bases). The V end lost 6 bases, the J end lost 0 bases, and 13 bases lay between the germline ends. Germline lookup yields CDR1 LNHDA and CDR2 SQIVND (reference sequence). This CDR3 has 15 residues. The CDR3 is CASRSGSVSTDTQYF. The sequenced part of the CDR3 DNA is TGTGCCAGTAGGAGCGGGTCGGTAAGCACAGATACG. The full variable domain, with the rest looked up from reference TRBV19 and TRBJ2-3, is DGGITQSPKYLFRKEGQNVTLSCEQNLNHDAMYWYRQDPGQGLRLIYYSQIVNDFQKGDIAEGYSVSREKKESFPLTVTSAQKNPTAFYLCASRSGSVSTDTQYFGPGTRLTVL.